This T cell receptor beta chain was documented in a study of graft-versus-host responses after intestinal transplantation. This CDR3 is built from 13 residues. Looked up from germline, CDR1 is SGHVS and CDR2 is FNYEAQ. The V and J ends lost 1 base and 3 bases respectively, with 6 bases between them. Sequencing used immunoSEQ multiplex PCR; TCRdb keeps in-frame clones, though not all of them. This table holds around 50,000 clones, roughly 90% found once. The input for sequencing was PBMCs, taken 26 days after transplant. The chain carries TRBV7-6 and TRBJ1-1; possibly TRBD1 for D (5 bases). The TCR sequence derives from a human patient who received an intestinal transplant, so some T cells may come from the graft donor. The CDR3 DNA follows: TGTGCCAGCAGCTTAGGGGGGGACACTGAAGCTTTCTTT. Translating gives CASSLGGDTEAFF.